The clone carrying this T cell receptor (beta chain) occurred once. The sample comes from a study of blood T cell repertoires in COVID-19. At the level of the study: Samples representing acute and convalescent COVID-19 were sourced from the United States, Italy and Spain. Nucleic acid was either cDNA or gDNA, and it came from T cells, B-cell-depleted T cells, or PBMCs.

Study processing details: Reference gene primer amplification yielded estimated nucleated cell counts. Repertoires were generated with immunoSEQ multiplex PCR, while TCRdb's copy carries only in-frame clones and drops some. V, J and clone size were drawn from that table, and D and trimming were deduced from the DNA. Counted here are fewer than 250,000 clones, around 82% occurring once; the ten biggest clones make up about 2.5%. The V end lost 0 bases, the J end lost 3 bases, and 8 bases lay between the germline ends. Germline V gene data show CDR1 as SGHNT and CDR2 as YENEEA. The CDR3 length is 14 residues.

The material sequenced was peripheral blood. The clonotype was recovered from a woman in her 40s with active or convalescent COVID-19. The chain uses TRBV11-3 and TRBJ1-2; D uncertain. The CDR3 bases are TGTGCCAGCAGCTTAGACAGGACTTACTATGGCTACACCTTC. It encodes CASSLDRTYYGYTF.